A single sample is the source of the 10 T cell receptor beta chains below, sequenced in a study of cytomegalovirus exposure and HLA in healthy donors. Generated by immunoSEQ multiplex PCR, the TCRdb table keeps only in-frame clones and is missing some. The sample shows 82,000 or so clones, roughly 94% of them seen only once. What was sequenced was PBMCs. These receptors all come from a woman aged 18-29 years in good health and CMV-seronegative.

The chain combines TRBV14 with TRBJ2-7; TRBD1 matches at 7 bases. The CDR3 loop spans 14 amino acids. Trimming cost V 1 base and J 2 bases; bases outside gene matches: 2. The germline V gene has CDR1 SGHDN and CDR2 FVKESK. CDR3: CASSQGQGTYEQYF. The DNA for the CDR3 is TGTGCCAGCAGCCAAGGACAGGGAACCTACGAGCAGTACTTC.

V is TRBV28 and J is TRBJ1-5; no clear D gene. The CDR3 is 14 amino acids. CDR1 and CDR2 from the germline V gene are MDHEN and SYDVKM. Trimming shortened V by 7 bases and J by 9 bases, and 19 bases separated the two germline ends. The CDR3 region is CASTPTPYPRPQHF. Written as DNA, the CDR3 is TGTGCCAGCACCCCAACACCTTACCCTCGGCCCCAGCATTTT.

The gene calls are TRBV5-1 and TRBJ2-3; no firm D call. V was trimmed by 0 bases and J by 2 bases, leaving 13 bases between them. CDR1 and CDR2 (germline): SGHRS, YFSETQ. The CDR3 extends over 16 amino acids. DNA of the CDR3: TGCGCCAGCAGCTTGGCCGGGTTAGCCCACACAGATACGCAGTATTTT. It encodes CASSLAGLAHTDTQYF.

The chain combines TRBV2 with TRBJ1-1; TRBD1 matches 7 bases. The CDR3 runs 14 residues. The V gene end was trimmed by 5 bases and the J gene end by 1 base; junction bases not matched to a gene: 4. The germline V gene has CDR1 SNHLY and CDR2 FYNNEI. The CDR3 sequence: CASSRGLGNTEAFF. CDR3 nucleotide sequence: TGTGCCAGCAGTAGGGGGCTGGGGAACACTGAAGCTTTCTTT.

The rearrangement links TRBV6-1 to TRBJ2-4; TRBD1 aligns across 8 bases. V was pared by 7 bases and J by 6 bases, with 8 bases of the junction left unmatched. The CDR3 runs to 14 residues. CDR1 is MNHNS and CDR2 is SASEGT in the germline V gene. The CDR3 nucleotides read TGTGCCAGCACTTTCGGACAGGGAGTAAACATTCAGTACTTC. It translates to CASTFGQGVNIQYF.

The V call is TRBV7-2, the J call TRBJ2-4; no firm D call. CDR3 length: 14 residues. CDR1 SGHTA and CDR2 FQGNSA come from the germline V gene. V gave up 3 bases and J gave up 0 bases, with 6 bases separating them. The CDR3 DNA is TGTGCCAGCAGCTTCCTTGTAGCCAAAAACATTCAGTACTTC. This sequence encodes CASSFLVAKNIQYF.

The rearrangement links TRBV12-5 to TRBJ2-3; possible D gene TRBD2, 6 bases. The V gene lost 8 bases and the J gene lost 1 base, with 13 bases spanning the gap. CDR3 length: 14 residues. Germline V CDR1 and CDR2: LGHNT, FRNRAP. The CDR3 sequence is CASRGTGGTDTQYF. As DNA, the CDR3 is TGTGCTAGTCGAGGTACGGGGGGCACAGATACGCAGTATTTT.

J is TRBJ2-1 and V is TRBV5-4, with D tentatively TRBD1 (5 bases). The CDR3 is 13 amino acids. Between the trimmed V and J ends, which lost 1 base and 8 bases, there was a span of 10 bases. CDR1 is SGHNT and CDR2 is YYREEE in the germline V gene (reference sequence). The CDR3 protein is CASSLQGGDEQFF. CDR3 nucleotides: TGTGCCAGCAGCTTGCAGGGTGGTGATGAGCAGTTCTTC.

The chain couples TRBV7-2 to TRBJ2-7; the D gene is possibly TRBD2 (5 bases). V was clipped by 2 bases and J by 7 bases, with 12 bases between them. Germline V gives CDR1 SGHTA, CDR2 FQGNSA. There are 13 residues in the CDR3. CDR3 protein: CASSLNPTGEQYF. The CDR3 DNA is TGTGCCAGCAGCTTAAACCCTACGGGGGAGCAGTACTTC. The full variable domain, its missing parts supplied by reference TRBV7-2 and TRBJ2-7, is GAGVSQSPSNKVTEKGKDVELRCDPISGHTALYWYRQSLGQGLEFLIYFQGNSAPDKSGLPSDRFSAERTGGSVSTLTIQRTQQEDSAVYLCASSLNPTGEQYFGPGTRLTVT.

About this clone: This specimen includes other DNA sequences encoding the same CDR3. The chain links TRBV7-2 to TRBJ2-3, with 14 positions matching TRBD2. V was clipped by 1 base and J by 3 bases; unmatched bases: 0. Germline V lookup: CDR1 SGHTA, CDR2 FQGNSA. The CDR3 sequence is 16 residues long. DNA for the CDR3: TGTGCCAGCAGCTTAGGACTAGCGGGGGGGACAGATACGCAGTATTTT. This sequence encodes CASSLGLAGGTDTQYF. Supplemented by reference TRBV7-2 and TRBJ2-3, the full variable domain reads GAGVSQSPSNKVTEKGKDVELRCDPISGHTALYWYRQSLGQGLEFLIYFQGNSAPDKSGLPSDRFSAERTGGSVSTLTIQRTQQEDSAVYLCASSLGLAGGTDTQYFGPGTRLTVL.